This TCR beta chain came from a study of blood T cell repertoires in COVID-19. Generated by immunoSEQ multiplex PCR, the TCRdb table keeps only in-frame clones and is missing some. The table has tens of thousands of clones, around 90% seen once. The source material was peripheral blood. This TCR was sampled from a man in his 60s with COVID-19, enrolled during active disease.

DNA for the CDR3: TGTGCCAGCAGCACCTCTTACGGGAGCTCCTACAATGAGCAGTTCTTC. It translates to CASSTSYGSSYNEQFF. The chain couples TRBV13 to TRBJ2-1; D is possibly TRBD2 (6 bases). The CDR3 sequence is 16 residues long. Per the germline V gene, CDR1 is PRHDT and CDR2 is FYEKMQ (reference sequence). Trimming took off 5 bases at V and 0 bases at J, with 14 bases between the two ends.